This T cell receptor beta chain was sequenced in a study of cytomegalovirus exposure and HLA in healthy donors (dated by TCRdb to 2015 to 2018). Background on the whole study: In an earlier analysis of around 540 of the donors, approximately 300 Gb of sequence data and some 100 million unique TCR beta sequences from roughly 190 million T cells were reported. An early release covering 550 to 650 HLA-typed donors comprised about 300 gigabases of sequencing data and tens of millions of unique TCR sequences. The genetic ancestry cluster associated with self-reported Caucasian donors included 80% to 90% of the roughly 400 genotyped donors. The study was designed to test whether signatures of past pathogen exposure could be identified by cataloging public T cell receptors. The study profiled the T cell repertoires of 666 subjects by immunosequencing and related them to cytomegalovirus serostatus. In addition to the first cohort of 650 to 750 subjects, a separate validation cohort of approximately 110 different subjects was used. To predict cytomegalovirus infection status, the study brought together high-throughput TCR immunosequencing, statistical association of individual TCRs with disease status, and machine learning. In a later analysis, previously published TCR beta repertoires from some 640 donors were re-analyzed and high-resolution HLA genotyping was added so that TCR occurrence patterns could be studied. The later analysis used no new phenotypic data to find candidate immune exposures, relying instead on TCR beta sequences and their occurrence across donors. In an earlier analysis of a few hundred of the donors, high-throughput TCR beta sequencing was used to judge whether each TCR beta V gene segment behaved as functional or pseudogenic. Donor age, sex, ethnicity and CMV serostatus were compiled alongside the repertoire data. Genome-wide SNP genotypes for about 65% of the roughly 670 donors were used in a later genetic analysis, which treated that subset as a discovery cohort. All discovery cohort repertoires had been generated on a single sequencing platform. Both class I and class II loci were covered by HLA typing, at four-digit resolution. The number of typed donors differed by locus: roughly 629-640 for A, B, C, DRB1 and DQB1; approximately 520 for DQA1; roughly 600 for DPA1; and roughly 470 for DPB1. Because of strong linkage in the cohort, 4 to 6 DR-DQ haplotypes were treated as single units for association and clustering. Among around 400 genotyped donors of the cohort, an average of around 240,000 unique TCR beta nucleotide sequences were sequenced per donor, roughly a sixth of them non-productive. Findings and caveats that apply to the study as a whole: A cluster of highly shared sequence variants was judged likely to represent a technical artifact of the sequencing pipeline. When HLA alleles, especially DR and DQ, strongly co-occurred, attributing TCR associations to individual alleles was difficult. Linkage disequilibrium might explain the correlated functional status among segregating V segments, but an unknown experimental factor could not be excluded. A further reported finding was that TCR beta sequences accurately predicted the HLA-A and HLA-B alleles for most subjects in the first cohort. A later analysis found that most CMV-associated TCR beta chains appeared HLA-restricted, with HLA associations seemingly driven largely by CMV exposure. The 87-base-pair reads could not distinguish some IMGT-functional V segments, including TRBV6-2 and TRBV6-3, so those segments were excluded. In a later analysis, HLA-associated TCR beta chains showed more clonal expansion and lower generation probabilities than non-associated chains that were equally common. Because counts were too low, about 18 rarely observed V segments, including chromosome 9 orphons, were left out of the earlier analysis of 587 of the donors. A later genetic analysis reported fewer N-insertions in productive TCRs among donors in an Asian-associated ancestry cluster than the roughly 640-donor mean. In a later analysis, TCR association rates were found to vary across HLA loci, with the most associated TCRs seen for DRB1 alleles and the fewest for HLA-C alleles. At a false discovery rate of 0.05, a later analysis linked under 20,000 TCR beta sequences to specific HLA alleles. It was suggested by the authors that the approach could potentially be generalized to other disease states and immunological phenotypes. A later genetic analysis associated a missense DCLRE1C variant with V-gene and J-gene trimming of TCR beta chains, and an independent cohort replicated the association. In this cohort, only TCR beta chains were sequenced, and detectable features were limited by the absence of alpha or paired-chain data. Most TCR sequences were observed very rarely across donors, whereas some public TCRs were present in many individuals. The classifier was reported to diagnose cytomegalovirus status with high specificity and sensitivity in both the original and validation cohorts. A total of roughly 160 TCR beta chains were listed by the study as associated with cytomegalovirus. The only immune exposure information available for the cohort was CMV serostatus. Presence/absence analyses assumed roughly uniform sequencing depth across donors, an assumption that may not hold. According to a later analysis, parvovirus B19, influenza, CMV and Epstein-Barr virus appeared linked to several top co-occurrence clusters. In an earlier analysis of approximately 590 of the donors, most TCR beta V segments appeared in productive rearrangements about 87% or about 30% of the time, broadly matching IMGT annotations. Because HLA typing was unavailable for some donors at each locus, only the typed subset was used in association tests. A few of the identified cytomegalovirus-associated TCR beta chains were confirmed in vitro to be specific for cytomegalovirus antigens.

In total, roughly 670 healthy bone marrow donors made up the cohort. At the time of sampling, every cohort member was nominally healthy, though immune exposures that went unrecorded were likely present. The donor was CMV seronegative and belonged to the group of under 400 seronegative cohort members. Every donor gave a peripheral blood sample, and the peripheral blood mononuclear cells from that sample were used for TCR beta sequencing. Genomic DNA extraction from the blood cell samples was performed with the Qiagen DNeasy Blood Extraction Kit. The count of this clone is one. The clone's antigen remains unknown. Per-base qualities were not stored, and no clone one base away is much larger. The CDR3 goes from the cysteine to the phenylalanine over 12 residues. The only DNA kept is the CDR3, 36 bases in frame from the first base. V has 9 bases trimmed and J has 7 bases trimmed; junction bases matching no gene number 6. As encoded in the germline V gene, CDR1 is SGHRS while CDR2 is YFSETQ.

Preparation of the library involved the immunoSEQ multiplex PCR assay. For the multiplex PCR, a mixture combining 60 forward primers for TCR Vbeta segments and 13 reverse primers for TCR Jbeta segments was used. The CDR3 region of rearranged TCR beta genes was amplified from genomic DNA with a multiplex PCR assay. Amplified TCR beta libraries were sequenced as 87-base-pair reads on the Illumina HiSeq System. The authors processed their data as follows. In a later analysis, roughly 80 million unique TCR beta chains were counted across the roughly 670 repertoires, and roughly 11 million of these chains were shared by at least two donors. To remove PCR and sequencing errors, raw reads were error-corrected and collapsed into unique sequences using a nearest-neighbor algorithm that merged closely related sequences. To assign V, D and J gene segments, CDR3 sequences were aligned to IMGT reference sequences. For a sequence to be retained, at least a six-nucleotide match to both a V gene segment and a J gene segment was required. A rearrangement was called productive if the CDR3 had no stop codons and remained in frame with V and J, and every other rearrangement was called non-productive. Following IMGT convention, CDR3 was defined as the stretch from the second conserved V-encoded cysteine up to the conserved J-encoded phenylalanine. Sequences without an unambiguous match to a single V gene segment were excluded from the earlier analysis of approximately 560 of the donors. An earlier analysis of 587 of the donors called V segments functional above 56.7% productive rearrangements and segregating when the between-donor standard deviation exceeded 5%. A statistical classification framework was developed to diagnose cytomegalovirus status using the catalog of TCR beta chain sequences. A later analysis assigned V and J genes by comparing TCR nucleotide sequences with IMGT/GENE-DB human TR gene sequences. The TCRdist pipeline was used in a later analysis to assign CDR3 sequences and most-parsimonious VDJ recombination scenarios. In a later analysis, each TCR beta chain was defined by its CDR3 amino acid sequence together with its V-gene family, and reads lacking a unique V-gene family were excluded. As a way to deal with suspected cross-contamination and a sequencing artifact, a later analysis dropped approximately 570 nucleotide sequences that were highly shared and had low generation probability. In a later analysis, a clonal expansion index for each public chain was calculated from normalized within-repertoire ranks of inferred template counts. In a later analysis, generation probabilities were computed with a VDJ recombination model fitted to out-of-frame rearrangements, and the resulting probabilities were checked against IGoR. A later analysis scored TCR-TCR, TCR-HLA and TCR-CMV co-occurrence with hypergeometric tests, applying a repertoire-size bias correction to TCR pairs. To estimate false discovery rates, a later analysis permuted the HLA or CMV assignments 20 times. A later analysis grouped co-occurring TCRs with DBSCAN, adding TCRdist sequence similarity when clustering within HLA-allele-positive subsets. For co-occurrence clustering, repertoires with fewer than 30,000 or more than 120,000 public chains were excluded, along with a handful of repertoires with anomalous nucleotide sharing. TCRdb's version of the immuneACCESS table is confined to in-frame rearrangements and falls short of the full clone set. An unresolved V gene accounts for under half of the shortfall where checked; the remainder is of unknown origin. The V and J calls and the clone size are those of that table, but D and trimming were determined from the DNA. The sample data list over 100,000 clones, and approximately 70% of these were observed just once. Roughly 0.87% of the sample goes to the ten largest clones.

Source material: PBMCs. The chain joins TRBV5-1 to TRBJ2-4, with TRBD2 identical over 8 junction bases. This receptor was obtained from a woman aged 25 to 39 in good health and CMV-seronegative. The CDR3 protein sequence reads: CATSPGGNIQYF. The DNA is TGCGCCACCTCCCCGGGGGGGAACATTCAGTACTTC.